The source of this T cell receptor (beta chain) is a study of blood T cell repertoires in COVID-19. Individuals drawn from 24 US areas were about 18 to 95 years old. Membership in each cohort depended on participant-reported clinical history. The authors' processing: Reference gene primer amplification in the assay estimated nucleated cell counts. Clones were read by immunoSEQ multiplex PCR, and TCRdb kept only the in-frame ones, dropping some. The DNA was the basis for D and trimming; V, J and clone size are from that table. The data contain about 260,000 clones, 85% to 90% of them seen just once; the ten biggest clones take up 4.1%. The junction had 18 bases not matched to a gene; V was cut back by 2 bases and J by 5 bases. The germline gives CDR1 MGHRA, CDR2 YSYEKL. The CDR3 consists of 20 residues. This clone was found once.

The genes are TRBV4-1 and TRBJ1-4, with 9 bases identical to TRBD1. The clonotype was recovered from a woman younger than 45 with acute COVID-19. Sequencing used PBMCs or T cells enriched from blood (not recorded which). CDR3: CASSQLLWTGAARANEKLFF. CDR3 in DNA: TGCGCCAGCAGCCAATTGTTGTGGACAGGGGCCGCAAGAGCCAATGAAAAACTGTTTTTT.